This TCR beta chain stems from a study of blood T cell repertoires in COVID-19. Overall study context: Samples taken during acute and convalescent COVID-19 were collected in the United States, Italy and Spain. T cells, B-cell-depleted T cells, or PBMCs supplied cDNA or gDNA.

The count of this clone is one. The assay was immunoSEQ multiplex PCR, and TCRdb's table has in-frame clones only and misses some. The repertoire holds roughly 400,000 clones, with 70% to 90% as singletons. This CDR3 has 11 residues. Germline CDR1 is ENHRY and CDR2 is SYGVKD. V lost 7 bases, J lost 4 bases, and 7 bases lay in between. This sequence was found in a woman in her late teens or twenties who had been exposed to COVID-19. The chain is built from TRBV10-3 and TRBJ1-1; maybe TRBD1 (6 bases). The material sequenced was PBMCs or T cells enriched from blood (not recorded which). The CDR3 DNA reads as TGTGCCATCACAGGGGCCACTGAAGCTTTCTTT. Protein product: CAITGATEAFF.